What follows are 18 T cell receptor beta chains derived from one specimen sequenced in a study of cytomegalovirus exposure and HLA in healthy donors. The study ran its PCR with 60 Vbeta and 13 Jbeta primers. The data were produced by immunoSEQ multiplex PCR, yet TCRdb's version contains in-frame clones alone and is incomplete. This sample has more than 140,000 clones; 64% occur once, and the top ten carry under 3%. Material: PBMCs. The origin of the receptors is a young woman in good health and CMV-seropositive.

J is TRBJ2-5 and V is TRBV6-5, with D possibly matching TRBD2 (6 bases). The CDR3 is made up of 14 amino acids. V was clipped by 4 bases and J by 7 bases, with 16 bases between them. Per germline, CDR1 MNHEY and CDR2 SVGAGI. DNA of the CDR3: TGTGCCAGCAGTTGGAATAGCGGAACTGGGACCCAGTACTTC. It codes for CASSWNSGTGTQYF.

The CDR3 here is CASSGWGGTNEKLFF. CDR3 DNA sequence: TGTGCCAGCAGTGGATGGGGAGGGACTAATGAAAAACTGTTTTTT. The chain combines TRBV25-1 with TRBJ1-4, with unresolved D. The CDR3 is made up of 15 amino acids. Trimming cost V 4 bases and J 2 bases, with 11 bases left between them. Germline CDR1 is MGHDK and CDR2 is SYGVNS.

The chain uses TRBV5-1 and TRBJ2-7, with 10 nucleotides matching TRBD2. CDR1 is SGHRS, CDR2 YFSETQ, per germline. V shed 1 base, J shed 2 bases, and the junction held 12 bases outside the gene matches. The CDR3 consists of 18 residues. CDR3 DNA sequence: TGCGCCAGCAGCTTGCATCGACTAGCGGGTCCAGGGACCTACGAGCAGTACTTC. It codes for CASSLHRLAGPGTYEQYF.

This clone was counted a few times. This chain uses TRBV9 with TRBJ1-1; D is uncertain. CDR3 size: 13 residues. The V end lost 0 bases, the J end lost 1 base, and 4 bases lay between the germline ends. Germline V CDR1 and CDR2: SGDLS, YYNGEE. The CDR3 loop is CASSVAGNTEAFF. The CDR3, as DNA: TGTGCCAGCAGCGTAGCAGGGAACACTGAAGCTTTCTTT. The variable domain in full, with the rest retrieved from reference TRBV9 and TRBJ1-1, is DSGVTQTPKHLITATGQRVTLRCSPRSGDLSVYWYQQSLDQGLQFLIQYYNGEERAKGNILERFSAQQFPDLHSELNLSSLELGDSALYFCASSVAGNTEAFFGQGTRLTVV.

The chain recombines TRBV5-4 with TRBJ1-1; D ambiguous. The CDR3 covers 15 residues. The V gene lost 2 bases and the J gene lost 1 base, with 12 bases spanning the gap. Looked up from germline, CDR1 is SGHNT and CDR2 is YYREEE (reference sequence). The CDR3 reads CASSLPLGRNTEAFF. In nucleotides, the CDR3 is TGTGCCAGCAGCTTACCCCTAGGCAGGAACACTGAAGCTTTCTTT.

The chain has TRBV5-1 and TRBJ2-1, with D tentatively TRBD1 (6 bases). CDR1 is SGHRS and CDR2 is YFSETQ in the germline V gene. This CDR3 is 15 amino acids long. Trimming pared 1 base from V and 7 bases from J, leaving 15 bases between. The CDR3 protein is CASSLSPGVGNEQFF. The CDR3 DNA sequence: TGCGCCAGCAGCTTGAGTCCAGGGGTGGGGAATGAGCAGTTCTTC.

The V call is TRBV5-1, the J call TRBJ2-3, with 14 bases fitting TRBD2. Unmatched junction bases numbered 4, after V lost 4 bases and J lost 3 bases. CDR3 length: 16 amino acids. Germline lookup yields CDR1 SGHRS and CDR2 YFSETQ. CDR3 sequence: CASSPGTSGRTDTQYF. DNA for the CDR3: TGCGCCAGCAGCCCAGGGACTAGCGGGAGAACAGATACGCAGTATTTT.

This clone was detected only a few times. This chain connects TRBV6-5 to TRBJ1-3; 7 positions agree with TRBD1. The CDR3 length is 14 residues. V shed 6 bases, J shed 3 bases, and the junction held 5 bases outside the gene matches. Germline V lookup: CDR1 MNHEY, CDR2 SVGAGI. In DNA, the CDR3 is TGTGCCAGCAGCAACAGGGGTTTTGGAAACACCATATATTTT. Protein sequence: CASSNRGFGNTIYF.

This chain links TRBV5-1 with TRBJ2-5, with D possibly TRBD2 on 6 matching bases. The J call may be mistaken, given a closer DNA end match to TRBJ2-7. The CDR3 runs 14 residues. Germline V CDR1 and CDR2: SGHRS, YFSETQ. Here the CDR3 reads CASSLASVMDEQYF. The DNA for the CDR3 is TGCGCCAGCAGCTTGGCTAGCGTAATGGACGAGCAGTACTTC.

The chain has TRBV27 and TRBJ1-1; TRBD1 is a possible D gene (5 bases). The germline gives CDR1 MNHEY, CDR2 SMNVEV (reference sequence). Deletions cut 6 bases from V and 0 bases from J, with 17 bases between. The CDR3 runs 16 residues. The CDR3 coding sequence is TGTGCCAGCAGGATCTGGGGTTGGGGGGTGAACACTGAAGCTTTCTTT. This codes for CASRIWGWGVNTEAFF.

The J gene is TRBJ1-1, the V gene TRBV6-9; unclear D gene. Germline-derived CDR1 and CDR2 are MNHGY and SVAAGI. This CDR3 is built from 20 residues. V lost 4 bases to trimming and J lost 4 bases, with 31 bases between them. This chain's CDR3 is CASSSHGRSGLIVVSTEAFF. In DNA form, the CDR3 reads TGTGCCAGCAGTTCTCACGGGAGGTCCGGTTTAATCGTCGTATCCACTGAAGCTTTCTTT.

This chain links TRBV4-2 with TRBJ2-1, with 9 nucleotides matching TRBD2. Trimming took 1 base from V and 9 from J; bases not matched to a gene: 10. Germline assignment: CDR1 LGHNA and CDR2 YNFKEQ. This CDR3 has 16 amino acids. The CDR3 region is CASSQGAVAGETEQFF. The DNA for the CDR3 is TGTGCCAGCAGCCAAGGGGCGGTAGCGGGAGAAACTGAGCAGTTCTTC.

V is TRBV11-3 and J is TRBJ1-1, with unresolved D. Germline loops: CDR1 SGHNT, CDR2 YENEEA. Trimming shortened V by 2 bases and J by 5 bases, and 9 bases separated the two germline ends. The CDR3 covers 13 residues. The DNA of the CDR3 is TGTGCCAGCAGCTTATATGAGGCTACTGAAGCTTTCTTT. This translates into CASSLYEATEAFF. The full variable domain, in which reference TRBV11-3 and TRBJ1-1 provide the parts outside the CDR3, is EAGVVQSPRYKIIEKKQPVAFWCNPISGHNTLYWYLQNLGQGPELLIRYENEEAVDDSQLPKDRFSAERLKGVDSTLKIQPAELGDSAVYLCASSLYEATEAFFGQGTRLTVV.

The CDR3 bases are TGTGCCTGGAGTGGGGCACACTTTAACTATGGCTACACCTTC. This encodes CAWSGAHFNYGYTF. The chain couples TRBV30 to TRBJ1-2; D not certain. The germline V and J ends were trimmed by 1 base and 1 base, with 10 bases remaining between them. The CDR3 has 14 residues. CDR1 is GTSNPN and CDR2 is SVGIG in the germline V gene (reference sequence).

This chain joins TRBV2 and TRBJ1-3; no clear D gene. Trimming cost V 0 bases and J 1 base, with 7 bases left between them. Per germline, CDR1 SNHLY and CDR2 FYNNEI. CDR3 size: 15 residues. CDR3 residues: CASSEALTSGNTIYF. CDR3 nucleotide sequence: TGTGCCAGCAGTGAAGCGCTTACTTCTGGAAACACCATATATTTT.

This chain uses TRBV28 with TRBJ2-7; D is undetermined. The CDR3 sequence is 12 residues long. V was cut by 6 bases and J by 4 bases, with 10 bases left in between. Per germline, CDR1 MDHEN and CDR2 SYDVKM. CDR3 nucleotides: TGTGCCAGCAGCTTCTCGGTGTACGAGCAGTACTTC. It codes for CASSFSVYEQYF.

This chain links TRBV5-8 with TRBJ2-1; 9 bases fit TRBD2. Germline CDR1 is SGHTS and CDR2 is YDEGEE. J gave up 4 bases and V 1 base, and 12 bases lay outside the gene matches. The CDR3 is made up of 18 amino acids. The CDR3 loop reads CASSLLVSSGARYNEQFF. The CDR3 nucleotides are TGTGCCAGCAGCTTGTTGGTGTCTAGCGGGGCTCGTTACAATGAGCAGTTCTTC.

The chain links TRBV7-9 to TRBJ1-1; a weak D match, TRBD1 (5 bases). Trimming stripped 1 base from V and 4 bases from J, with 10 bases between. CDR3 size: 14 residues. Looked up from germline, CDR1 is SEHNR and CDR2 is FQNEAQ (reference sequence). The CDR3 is CASSLVGRATEAFF. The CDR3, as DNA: TGTGCCAGCAGCTTAGTTGGCAGGGCCACTGAAGCTTTCTTT.